This T cell receptor (beta chain) was found in a study of memory CD4+ T cells and cytomegalovirus serostatus. Whole-study context: This sample comes from healthy Belgian adults, 8 to 10 CMV seropositive, approximately 24 seronegative.

Points from the study as a whole: CD4+ memory repertoires contained about two fifths of the 164 reported CMV TCRbeta sequences.

CDR3 size: 15 residues. Unmatched junction bases numbered 3, after V lost 1 base and J lost 2 bases. Looked up from germline, CDR1 is MDHEN and CDR2 is SYDVKM. Clones were read by immunoSEQ multiplex PCR, and TCRdb kept only the in-frame ones, dropping some. The table records some 80,000 clones, 80% of them present only once. Single viable CD3+CD4+CD8-CD45RO+ cells were sorted as the memory CD4+ T cells. Donors' CMV status reflects serum IgG against pp150, pp28, p38, p52. After thawing, CD4+ T cells were positively selected. Points on this clone: Its antigen is not known.

Sample: memory CD4+ T cells from blood. The V and J genes are TRBV28 and TRBJ2-3; TRBD1 agrees at 7 bases. This receptor was obtained from an adult in good health and CMV-seronegative. The CDR3 loop reads CASSLSQGPTDTQYF. The CDR3 bases are TGTGCCAGCAGTTTATCACAGGGGCCCACAGATACGCAGTATTTT.